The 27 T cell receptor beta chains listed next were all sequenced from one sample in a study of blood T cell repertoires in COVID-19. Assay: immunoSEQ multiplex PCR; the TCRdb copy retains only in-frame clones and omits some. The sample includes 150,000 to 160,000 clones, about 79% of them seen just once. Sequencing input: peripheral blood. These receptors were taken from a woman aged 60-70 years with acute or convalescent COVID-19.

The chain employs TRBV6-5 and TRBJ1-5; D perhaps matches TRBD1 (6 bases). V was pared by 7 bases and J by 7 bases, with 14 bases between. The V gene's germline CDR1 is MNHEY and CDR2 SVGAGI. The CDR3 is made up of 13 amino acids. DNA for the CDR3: TGTGCCAGCACCACAGGGTTAGTCCAGCCCCAGCATTTT. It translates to CASTTGLVQPQHF.

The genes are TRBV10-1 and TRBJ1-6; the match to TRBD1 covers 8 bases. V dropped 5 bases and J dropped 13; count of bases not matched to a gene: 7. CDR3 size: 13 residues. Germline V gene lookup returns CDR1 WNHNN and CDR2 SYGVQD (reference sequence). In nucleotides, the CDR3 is TGCGCCAGCAGTTCCCAGGGGGCCTCGCCCCTCCACTTT. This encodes CASSSQGASPLHF.

The CDR3: CASTARVVVPYQETQYF. Here the CDR3 DNA reads TGTGCCAGCACCGCCAGGGTAGTGGTTCCGTACCAAGAGACCCAGTACTTC. V is TRBV2 and J is TRBJ2-5; D is possibly TRBD1 (5 bases). The CDR3 is made up of 17 amino acids. V lost 7 bases to trimming and J lost 0 bases, with 21 bases between them. Germline V lookup: CDR1 SNHLY, CDR2 FYNNEI. Filled out from reference TRBV2 and TRBJ2-5, the complete variable domain reads EPEVTQTPSHQVTQMGQEVILRCVPISNHLYFYWYRQILGQKVEFLVSFYNNEISEKSEIFDDQFSVERPDGSNFTLKIRSTKLEDSAMYFCASTARVVVPYQETQYFGPGTRLLVL.

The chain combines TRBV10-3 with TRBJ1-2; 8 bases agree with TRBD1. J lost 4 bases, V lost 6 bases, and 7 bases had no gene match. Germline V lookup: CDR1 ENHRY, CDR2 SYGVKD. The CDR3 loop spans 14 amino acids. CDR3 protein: CAIRPGGAGYGYTF. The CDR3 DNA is TGTGCCATCAGACCAGGGGGCGCGGGCTATGGCTACACCTTC.

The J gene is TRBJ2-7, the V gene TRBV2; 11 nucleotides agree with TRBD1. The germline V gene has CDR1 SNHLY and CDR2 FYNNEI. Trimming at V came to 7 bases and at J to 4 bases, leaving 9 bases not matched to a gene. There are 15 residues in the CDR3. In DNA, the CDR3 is TGTGCCAGCAACCCACACGGGACAGGGGGATACGAGCAGTACTTC. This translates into CASNPHGTGGYEQYF.

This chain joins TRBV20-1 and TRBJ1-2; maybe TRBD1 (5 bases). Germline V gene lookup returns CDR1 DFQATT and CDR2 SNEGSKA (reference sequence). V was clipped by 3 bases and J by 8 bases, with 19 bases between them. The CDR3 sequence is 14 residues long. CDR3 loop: CSASSAGRVGGYTF. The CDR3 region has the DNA TGCAGTGCTAGTAGCGCAGGGCGAGTTGGAGGCTACACCTTC.

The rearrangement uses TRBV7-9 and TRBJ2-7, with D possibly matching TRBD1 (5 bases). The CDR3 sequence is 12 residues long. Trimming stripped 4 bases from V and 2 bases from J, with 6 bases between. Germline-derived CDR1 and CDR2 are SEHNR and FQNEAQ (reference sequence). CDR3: CASSSGTYEQYV. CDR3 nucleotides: TGTGCCAGCAGCTCAGGGACCTACGAGCAGTACGTC.

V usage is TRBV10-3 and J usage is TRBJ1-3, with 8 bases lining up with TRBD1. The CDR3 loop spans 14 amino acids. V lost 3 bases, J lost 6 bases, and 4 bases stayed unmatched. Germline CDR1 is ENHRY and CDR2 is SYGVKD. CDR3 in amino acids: CAISEPRGLNTIYF. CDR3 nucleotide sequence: TGTGCCATCAGTGAACCCAGGGGGCTAAACACCATATATTTT.

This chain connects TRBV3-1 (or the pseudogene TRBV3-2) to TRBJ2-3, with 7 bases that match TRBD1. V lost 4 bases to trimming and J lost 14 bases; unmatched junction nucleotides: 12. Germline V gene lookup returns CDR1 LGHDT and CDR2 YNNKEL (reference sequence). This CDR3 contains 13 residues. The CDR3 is CASSLRQGAQGYF. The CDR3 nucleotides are TGTGCCAGCAGCCTTCGACAGGGAGCCCAGGGGTATTTT.

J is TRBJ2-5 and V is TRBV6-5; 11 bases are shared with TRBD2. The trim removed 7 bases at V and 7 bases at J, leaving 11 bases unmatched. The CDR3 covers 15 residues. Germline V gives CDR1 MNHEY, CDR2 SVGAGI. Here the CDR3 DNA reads TGTGCCAGCAACGAGGTAGCGGGGGGGCCGGGGACCCAGTACTTC. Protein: CASNEVAGGPGTQYF.

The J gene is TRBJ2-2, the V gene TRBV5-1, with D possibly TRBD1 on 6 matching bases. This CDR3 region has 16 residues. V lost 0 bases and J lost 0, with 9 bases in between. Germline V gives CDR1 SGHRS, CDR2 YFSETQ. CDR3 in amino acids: CASSLGGGANTGELFF. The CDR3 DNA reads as TGCGCCAGCAGCTTGGGAGGGGGAGCGAACACCGGGGAGCTGTTTTTT. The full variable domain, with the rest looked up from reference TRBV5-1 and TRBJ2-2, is KAGVTQTPRYLIKTRGQQVTLSCSPISGHRSVSWYQQTPGQGLQFLFEYFSETQRNKGNFPGRFSGRQFSNSRSEMNVSTLELGDSALYLCASSLGGGANTGELFFGEGSRLTVL.

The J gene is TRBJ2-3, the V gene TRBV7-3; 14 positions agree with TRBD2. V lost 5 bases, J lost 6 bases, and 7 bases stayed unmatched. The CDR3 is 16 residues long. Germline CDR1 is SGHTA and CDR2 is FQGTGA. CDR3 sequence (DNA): TGTGCCAGCAGCCCGAGGACTAGCGGGGGGCGGGATACGCAGTATTTT. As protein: CASSPRTSGGRDTQYF.

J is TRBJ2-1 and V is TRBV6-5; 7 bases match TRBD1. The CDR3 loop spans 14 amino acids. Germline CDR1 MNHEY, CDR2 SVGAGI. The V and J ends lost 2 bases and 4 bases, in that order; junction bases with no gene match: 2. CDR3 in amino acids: CASSYRGLYNEQFF. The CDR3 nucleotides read TGTGCCAGCAGTTACAGGGGGCTATACAATGAGCAGTTCTTC.

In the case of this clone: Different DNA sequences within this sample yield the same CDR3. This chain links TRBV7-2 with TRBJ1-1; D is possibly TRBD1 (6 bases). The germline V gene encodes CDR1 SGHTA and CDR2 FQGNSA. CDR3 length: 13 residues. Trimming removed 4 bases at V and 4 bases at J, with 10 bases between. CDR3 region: CASSSTGSTEAFF. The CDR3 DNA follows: TGTGCCAGCAGCTCAACAGGGAGCACTGAAGCTTTCTTT. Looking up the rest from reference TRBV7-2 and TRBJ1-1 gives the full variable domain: GAGVSQSPSNKVTEKGKDVELRCDPISGHTALYWYRQSLGQGLEFLIYFQGNSAPDKSGLPSDRFSAERTGGSVSTLTIQRTQQEDSAVYLCASSSTGSTEAFFGQGTRLTVV.

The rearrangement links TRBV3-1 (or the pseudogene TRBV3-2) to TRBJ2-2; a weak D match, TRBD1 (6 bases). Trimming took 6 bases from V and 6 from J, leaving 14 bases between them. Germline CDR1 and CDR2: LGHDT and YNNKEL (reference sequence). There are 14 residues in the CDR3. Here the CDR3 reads CASSTRGMAGELFF. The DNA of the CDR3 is TGTGCCAGCAGTACCAGGGGAATGGCCGGGGAGCTGTTTTTT.

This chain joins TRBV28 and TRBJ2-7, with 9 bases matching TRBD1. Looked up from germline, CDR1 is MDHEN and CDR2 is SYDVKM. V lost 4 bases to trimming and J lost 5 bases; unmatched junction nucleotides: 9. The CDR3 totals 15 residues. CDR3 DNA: TGTGCCAGCAGTTCCTCCGGGACAGGGTTCCACGAGCAGTACTTC. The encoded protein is CASSSSGTGFHEQYF.

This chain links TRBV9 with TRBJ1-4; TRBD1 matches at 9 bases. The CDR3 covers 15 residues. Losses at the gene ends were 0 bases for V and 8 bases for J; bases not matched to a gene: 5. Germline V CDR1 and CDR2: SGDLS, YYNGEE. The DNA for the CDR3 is TGTGCCAGCAGCGTAGTTGGGACAGGGAACGAAAAACTGTTTTTT. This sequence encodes CASSVVGTGNEKLFF.

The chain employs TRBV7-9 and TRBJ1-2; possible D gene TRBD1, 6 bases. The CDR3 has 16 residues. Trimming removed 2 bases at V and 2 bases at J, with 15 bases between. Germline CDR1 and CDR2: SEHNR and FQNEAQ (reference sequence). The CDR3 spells CASSLINDRSNYGYTF. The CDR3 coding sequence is TGTGCCAGCAGCTTAATAAATGACAGGTCGAACTATGGCTACACCTTC.

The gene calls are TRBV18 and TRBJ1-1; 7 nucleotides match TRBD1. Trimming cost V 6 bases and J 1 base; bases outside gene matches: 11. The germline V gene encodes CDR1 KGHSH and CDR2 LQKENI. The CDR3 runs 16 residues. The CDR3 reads CASSYATGYENTEAFF. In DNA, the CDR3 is TGTGCCAGCTCCTATGCGACAGGGTACGAGAACACTGAAGCTTTCTTT.

Written as DNA, the CDR3 is TGCGCCAGCAGCGGGGGACGAGAAGCAGATACGCAGTATTTT. Its protein is CASSGGREADTQYF. The chain couples TRBV10-1 to TRBJ2-3; D possibly corresponds to TRBD2 (6 bases). Germline CDR1 is WNHNN and CDR2 is SYGVQD (reference sequence). This CDR3 is 14 amino acids long. Trimming stripped 6 bases from V and 4 bases from J, with 14 bases between.

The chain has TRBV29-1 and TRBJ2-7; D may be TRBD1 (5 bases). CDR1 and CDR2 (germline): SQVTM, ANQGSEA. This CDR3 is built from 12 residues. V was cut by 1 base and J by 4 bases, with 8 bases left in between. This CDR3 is CSVEATGYEQYF. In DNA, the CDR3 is TGCAGCGTTGAAGCCACAGGTTACGAGCAGTACTTC.

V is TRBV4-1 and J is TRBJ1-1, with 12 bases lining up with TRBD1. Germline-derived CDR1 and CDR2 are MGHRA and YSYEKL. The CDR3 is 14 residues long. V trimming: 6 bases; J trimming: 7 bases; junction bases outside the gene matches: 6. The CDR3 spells CASRGTGGNGEAFF. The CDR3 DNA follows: TGCGCCAGCAGAGGGACAGGGGGCAACGGTGAAGCTTTCTTT.

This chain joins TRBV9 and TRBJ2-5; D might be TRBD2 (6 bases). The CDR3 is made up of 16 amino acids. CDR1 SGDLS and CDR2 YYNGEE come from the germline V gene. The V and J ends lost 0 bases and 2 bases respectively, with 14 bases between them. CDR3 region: CASSVGTGDAQETQYF. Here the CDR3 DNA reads TGTGCCAGCAGCGTAGGGACGGGGGACGCTCAAGAGACCCAGTACTTC.

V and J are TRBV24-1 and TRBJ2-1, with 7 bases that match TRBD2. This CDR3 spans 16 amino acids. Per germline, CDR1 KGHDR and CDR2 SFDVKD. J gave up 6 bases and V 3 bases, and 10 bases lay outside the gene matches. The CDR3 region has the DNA TGTGCCACCAGTGATGTCGGACTTTCGGGGGGCAATGAGCAGTTCTTC. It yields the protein CATSDVGLSGGNEQFF.

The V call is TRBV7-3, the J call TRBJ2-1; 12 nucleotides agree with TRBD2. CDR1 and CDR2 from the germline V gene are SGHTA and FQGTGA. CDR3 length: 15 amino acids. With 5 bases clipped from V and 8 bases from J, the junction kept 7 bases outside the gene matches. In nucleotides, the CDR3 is TGTGCCAGCAGCGCTTCTAGCGGGGGGGCCCATGAGCAGTTCTTC. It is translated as CASSASSGGAHEQFF.

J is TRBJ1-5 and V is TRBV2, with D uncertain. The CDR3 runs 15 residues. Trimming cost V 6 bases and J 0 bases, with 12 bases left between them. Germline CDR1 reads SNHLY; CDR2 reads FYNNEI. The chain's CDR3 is CASSTGRNSNQPQHF. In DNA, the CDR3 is TGTGCCAGCAGCACGGGTCGAAATAGCAATCAGCCCCAGCATTTT.

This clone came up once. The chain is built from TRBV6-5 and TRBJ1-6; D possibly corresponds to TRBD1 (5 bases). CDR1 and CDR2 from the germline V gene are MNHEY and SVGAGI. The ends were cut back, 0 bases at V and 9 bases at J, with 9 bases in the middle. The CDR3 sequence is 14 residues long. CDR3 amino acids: CASSYSSRASPLHF. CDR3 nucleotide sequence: TGTGCCAGCAGTTACTCCAGCAGGGCTTCACCCCTCCACTTT.